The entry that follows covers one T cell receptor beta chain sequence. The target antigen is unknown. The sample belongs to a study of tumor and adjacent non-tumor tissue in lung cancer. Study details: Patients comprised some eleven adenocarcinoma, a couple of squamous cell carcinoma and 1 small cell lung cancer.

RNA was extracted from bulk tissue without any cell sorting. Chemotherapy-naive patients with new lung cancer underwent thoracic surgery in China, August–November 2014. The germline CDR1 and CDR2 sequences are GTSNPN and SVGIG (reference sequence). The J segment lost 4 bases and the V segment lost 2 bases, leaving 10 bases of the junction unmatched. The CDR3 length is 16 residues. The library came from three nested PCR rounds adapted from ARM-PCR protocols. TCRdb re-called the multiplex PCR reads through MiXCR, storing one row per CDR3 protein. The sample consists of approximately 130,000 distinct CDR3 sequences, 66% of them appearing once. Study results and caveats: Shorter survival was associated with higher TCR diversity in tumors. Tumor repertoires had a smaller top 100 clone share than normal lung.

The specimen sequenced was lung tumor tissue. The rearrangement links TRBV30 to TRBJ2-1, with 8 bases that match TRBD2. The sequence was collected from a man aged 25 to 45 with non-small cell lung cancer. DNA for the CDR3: TGTGCCTGGAGTCCCACCCTGAAGCGGGGGTACAATGAGCAGTTCTTC. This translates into CAWSPTLKRGYNEQFF.